What follows describes a single T cell receptor (beta chain). Its antigen is not known. J was trimmed by 1 base and V by 3 bases; bases with no gene match: 4. This CDR3 has 15 residues. Germline V gene data show CDR1 as GTSNPN and CDR2 as SVGIG (reference sequence). This specimen belongs to a study of radiotherapy plus CTLA-4 blockade in lung cancer. Findings of the study overall: Tumor-derived TCR clones expanded in blood after radiotherapy plus ipilimumab. Interferon-beta and early blood T cell clone dynamics reportedly predicted response best.

The protocol was immunoSEQ multiplex PCR, while the TCRdb copy is restricted to in-frame clones and leaves out a portion. The profile shows 65,000 to 70,000 clones, 70% to 85% of them singletons. It was focal radiation plus CTLA-4 blockade with ipilimumab that patients with chemo-refractory metastatic non-small-cell lung cancer received. The chain is built from TRBV30 and TRBJ2-2; 8 bases line up with TRBD1. Sequences were derived from peripheral blood, sampled from a patient treated with radiotherapy plus ipilimumab. The source is a human donor with non-small cell lung cancer who had a complete response to radiotherapy plus ipilimumab. The CDR3 nucleotides read TGTGCCTGGAGCCTCGACAGGGGGAACACCGGGGAGCTGTTTTTT. Protein sequence: CAWSLDRGNTGELFF. The whole variable domain, filled in from reference TRBV30 and TRBJ2-2, reads SQTIHQWPATLVQPVGSPLSLECTVEGTSNPNLYWYRQAAGRGLQLLFYSVGIGQISSEVPQNLSASRPQDRQFILSSKKLLLSDSGFYLCAWSLDRGNTGELFFGEGSRLTVL.